The 14 T cell receptor beta chains given below trace back to one sample, sequenced in a study of blood T cell repertoires in COVID-19. Using immunoSEQ multiplex PCR, the repertoire was profiled, and TCRdb retains in-frame clones only, with some absent. The top ten hold about 6.3% of the sample, which has tens of thousands of clones, approximately 86% seen once. The sequencing input was peripheral blood. These receptors were collected from a human donor in a cohort sampled during active COVID-19.

This clone was seen more than once but under ten times. The genes are TRBV29-1 and TRBJ2-6, with 11 bases matching TRBD1. CDR3 length: 17 residues. Trimming cost V 6 bases and J 0 bases; bases outside gene matches: 7. In germline, CDR1 is SQVTM, CDR2 ANQGSEA. CDR3 in DNA: TGCAGCGTGGCCGGGACAGGGGGTGTCTCTGGGGCCAACGTCCTGACTTTC. It is translated as CSVAGTGGVSGANVLTF.

The chain is built from TRBV19 and TRBJ1-5; 8 bases line up with TRBD1. The CDR3 is made up of 15 amino acids. V shed 2 bases and J 7 bases; nucleotides not matched to a gene: 7. Germline CDR1 is LNHDA and CDR2 is SQIVND (reference sequence). CDR3 protein: CASSITRTGKQPQHF. Here the CDR3 DNA reads TGTGCCAGTAGTATAACCCGGACAGGGAAACAGCCCCAGCATTTT. The full variable domain, with the rest looked up from reference TRBV19 and TRBJ1-5, is DGGITQSPKYLFRKEGQNVTLSCEQNLNHDAMYWYRQDPGQGLRLIYYSQIVNDFQKGDIAEGYSVSREKKESFPLTVTSAQKNPTAFYLCASSITRTGKQPQHFGDGTRLSIL.

CDR3 DNA sequence: TGTGCCATCAGTGATAAAGGGGGAAGGGGCACTGAAGCTTTCTTT. Translation gives CAISDKGGRGTEAFF. The chain recombines TRBV10-3 with TRBJ1-1, with a tentative D call TRBD1 (6 bases). The CDR3 contains 15 residues. V was clipped by 3 bases and J by 4 bases, with 15 bases between them. Germline lookup yields CDR1 ENHRY and CDR2 SYGVKD.

This rearrangement joins TRBV12-5 to TRBJ1-1; D call uncertain. The CDR3 has 13 residues. V was cut by 6 bases and J by 5 bases, with 13 bases left in between. Germline values: CDR1 LGHNT, CDR2 FRNRAP. CDR3 protein: CASGSTLLTEAFF. The CDR3 coding sequence is TGTGCTAGTGGCTCTACGCTTCTGACTGAAGCTTTCTTT. Supplemented by reference TRBV12-5 and TRBJ1-1, the full variable domain reads DARVTQTPRHKVTEMGQEVTMRCQPILGHNTVFWYRQTMMQGLELLAYFRNRAPLDDSGMPKDRFSAEMPDATLATLKIQPSEPRDSAVYFCASGSTLLTEAFFGQGTRLTVV.

This clone was seen once. The rearrangement links TRBV11-3 to TRBJ2-7, with 8 bases matching TRBD1. The CDR3 covers 15 residues. After removal of 2 bases from V and 4 bases from J, the junction contained 7 bases not matched to a gene. Germline CDR1 and CDR2: SGHNT and YENEEA. The DNA for the CDR3 is TGTGCCAGCAGCTTATCCGGGACAGGAGGTTACGAGCAGTACTTC. Amino acids: CASSLSGTGGYEQYF.

The chain recombines TRBV19 with TRBJ1-2, with a weak D call TRBD1 (5 bases). V lost 2 bases and J 3 bases, leaving 7 bases between the germline ends. Per the germline V gene, CDR1 is LNHDA and CDR2 is SQIVND (reference sequence). The CDR3 is 13 amino acids. The CDR3 DNA reads as TGTGCCAGTAGTATAACGGGGGACTATGGCTACACCTTC. Encoded protein: CASSITGDYGYTF.

V and J are TRBV7-9 and TRBJ2-1; TRBD2 matches at 14 bases. CDR1 is SEHNR and CDR2 is FQNEAQ in the germline V gene (reference sequence). This CDR3 region has 16 residues. V shed 2 bases, J shed 9 bases, and the junction held 6 bases outside the gene matches. CDR3 sequence (DNA): TGTGCCAGCAGCTTACGGACTAGCGGGGGGCTCGGTGAGCAGTTCTTC. As protein: CASSLRTSGGLGEQFF.

This clone came up once. V usage is TRBV29-1 and J usage is TRBJ2-3; D is unclear. The CDR3 length is 17 residues. CDR1 is SQVTM, CDR2 ANQGSEA, per germline. V dropped 6 bases and J dropped 4 bases, with 26 bases sitting between them. CDR3 sequence (DNA): TGCAGCGTGATGAAAAGATCTGAACTGAGATTCCCAGATACGCAGTATTTT. Residues: CSVMKRSELRFPDTQYF.

The chain uses TRBV2 and TRBJ1-2, with 11 bases aligning to TRBD1. With V trimmed by 8 bases and J by 8 bases, 7 bases remained unmatched. There are 13 residues in the CDR3. Germline V CDR1 and CDR2: SNHLY, FYNNEI. CDR3 sequence: CASSGQGAQGYTF. The CDR3 DNA follows: TGTGCCAGCTCCGGACAGGGGGCCCAAGGCTACACCTTC.

In nucleotides, the CDR3 is TGTGCCAGCAGCTTGTCAGGATCTGGCTACACCTTC. It translates to CASSLSGSGYTF. The chain is built from TRBV5-4 and TRBJ1-2; D gene unclear. Trimming took off 1 base at V and 7 bases at J, with 8 bases between the two ends. Germline-derived CDR1 and CDR2 are SGHNT and YYREEE (reference sequence). This CDR3 comprises 12 residues.

The V call is TRBV6-5, the J call TRBJ2-7; the D gene is possibly TRBD2 (6 bases). CDR3 length: 14 residues. CDR1 and CDR2 from the germline V gene are MNHEY and SVGAGI. V lost 7 bases to trimming and J lost 0 bases, with 13 bases between them. The CDR3 DNA reads TGTGCCAGCATCCCGGGACTTAGCTCCTACGAGCAGTACTTC. This codes for CASIPGLSSYEQYF.

The gene calls are TRBV5-5 and TRBJ1-4, with D perhaps matching TRBD1 (5 bases). The CDR3 runs to 15 residues. Germline assignment: CDR1 SGHKS and CDR2 YYEKEE (reference sequence). The ends were cut back, 3 bases at V and 8 bases at J, with 17 bases in the middle. The CDR3 region is CASSWTSPPGEKLFF. CDR3 bases: TGTGCCAGCAGCTGGACATCCCCACCCGGGGAAAAACTGTTTTTT.

This sequence joins TRBV6-1 and TRBJ2-3; D is unclear. This CDR3 contains 13 residues. Trimming removed 3 bases at V and 0 bases at J, with 4 bases between. Germline V gene lookup returns CDR1 MNHNS and CDR2 SASEGT. The CDR3: CASSDASTDTQYF. The CDR3, as DNA: TGTGCCAGCAGTGATGCGAGCACAGATACGCAGTATTTT.

This chain links TRBV21-1 with TRBJ1-5; TRBD1, the table's D call, lacks a check against the DNA. TRBV21-1 is tagged as a pseudogene. The CDR3 is 15 residues long. Written as DNA, the CDR3 is TGTGCCAGCAACCCACGAGGGGGATCCAATCAGCCCCAGCATTTT. It translates to CASNPRGGSNQPQHF.